The clone carrying this T cell receptor beta chain was seen many times. Its antigen is still unknown. The study included ophthalmopathy patients with Clinical Activity Score at least 3, NOSPECS grade at least 4 and duration under 3 months. Around 10 ml fresh peripheral blood yielded the PBMCs. V was clipped by 2 bases and J by 2 bases, with 12 bases between them. Looked up from germline, CDR1 is KGHDR and CDR2 is SFDVKD. The length of the CDR3 is 15 residues. The data are from a study of T cells in Graves' hyperthyroidism and ophthalmopathy. Broader study findings: Expanded thyroid clonotypes (above 0.001) were mostly also found in blood.

Amplified regions were TCR beta CDR3 sequences from RNA transcripts. When the TCR CDR3 underwent first-round RT-PCR, the HTBI primer set was used. TCRdb analysed the multiplex PCR reads with MiXCR anew, one entry per CDR3 protein. In the table there are hundreds of thousands of distinct CDR3 sequences, more than 20% of which are singletons. The sequencing sample was made of blood. V is TRBV24-1 and J is TRBJ2-7; no firm D call. This clonotype was sampled from a woman aged 40 to 55 with Graves' ophthalmopathy. CDR3 nucleotide sequence: TGTGCCACCAGTGATTCTAGGTACTTTACCTACGAGCAGTACTTC. Its protein is CATSDSRYFTYEQYF.